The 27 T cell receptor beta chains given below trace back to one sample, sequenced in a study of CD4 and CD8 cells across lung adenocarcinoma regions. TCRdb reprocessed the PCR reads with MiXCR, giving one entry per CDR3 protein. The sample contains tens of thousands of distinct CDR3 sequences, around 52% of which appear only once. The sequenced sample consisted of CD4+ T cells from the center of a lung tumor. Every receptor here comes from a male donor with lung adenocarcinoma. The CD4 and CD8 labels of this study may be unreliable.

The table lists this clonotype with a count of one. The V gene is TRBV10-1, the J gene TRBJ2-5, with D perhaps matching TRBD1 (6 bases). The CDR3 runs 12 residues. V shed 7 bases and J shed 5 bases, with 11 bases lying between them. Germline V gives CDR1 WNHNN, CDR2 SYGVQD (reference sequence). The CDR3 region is CASKGDGETQYF. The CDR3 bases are TGCGCCAGCAAGGGGGATGGTGAGACCCAGTACTTC.

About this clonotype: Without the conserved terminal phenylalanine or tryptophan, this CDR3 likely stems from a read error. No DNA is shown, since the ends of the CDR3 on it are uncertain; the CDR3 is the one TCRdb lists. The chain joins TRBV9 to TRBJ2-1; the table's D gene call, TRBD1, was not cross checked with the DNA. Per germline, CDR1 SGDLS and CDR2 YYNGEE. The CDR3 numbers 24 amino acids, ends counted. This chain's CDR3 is CVETRFHHVALAGLELLSSTNPPR.

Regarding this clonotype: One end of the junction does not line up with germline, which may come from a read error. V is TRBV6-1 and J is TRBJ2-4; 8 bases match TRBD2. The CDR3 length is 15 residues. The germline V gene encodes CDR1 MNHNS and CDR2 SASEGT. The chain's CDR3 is CASGEGASGQDIQYF. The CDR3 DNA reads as TGTGCCAGCGGTGAAGGGGCTAGCGGGCAAGACATCCAGTACTTC.

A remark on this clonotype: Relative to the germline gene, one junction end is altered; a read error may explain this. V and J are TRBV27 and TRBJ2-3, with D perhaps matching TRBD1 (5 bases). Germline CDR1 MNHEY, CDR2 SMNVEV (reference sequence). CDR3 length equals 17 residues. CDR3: CASCPGRRACETETQYF. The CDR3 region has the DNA TGTGCCAGCTGTCCTGGCCGACGGGCTTGTGAGACAGAGACGCAGTATTTC.

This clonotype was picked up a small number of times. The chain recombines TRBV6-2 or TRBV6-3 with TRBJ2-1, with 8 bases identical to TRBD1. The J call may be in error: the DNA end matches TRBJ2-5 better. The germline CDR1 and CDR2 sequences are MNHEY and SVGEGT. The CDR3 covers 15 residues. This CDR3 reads CASSRPRGLGETQYF. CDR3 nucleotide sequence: TGTGCCAGCAGTCGCCCCAGGGGGCTGGGGGAGACCCAGTACTTC.

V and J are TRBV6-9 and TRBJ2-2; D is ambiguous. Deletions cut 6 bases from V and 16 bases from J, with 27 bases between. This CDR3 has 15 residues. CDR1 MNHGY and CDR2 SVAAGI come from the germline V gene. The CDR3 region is CASSLQSGIPETQFF. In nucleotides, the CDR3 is TGTGCCAGCAGCCTCCAGTCCGGAATTCCAGAGACGCAGTTTTTT.

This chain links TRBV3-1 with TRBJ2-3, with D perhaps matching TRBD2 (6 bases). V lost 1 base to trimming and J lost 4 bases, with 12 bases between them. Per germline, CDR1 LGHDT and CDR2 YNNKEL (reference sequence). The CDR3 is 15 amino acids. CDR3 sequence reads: CASSQGVPGADTQYF. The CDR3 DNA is TGTGCCAGCAGCCAAGGGGTCCCGGGGGCAGATACGCAGTATTTT.

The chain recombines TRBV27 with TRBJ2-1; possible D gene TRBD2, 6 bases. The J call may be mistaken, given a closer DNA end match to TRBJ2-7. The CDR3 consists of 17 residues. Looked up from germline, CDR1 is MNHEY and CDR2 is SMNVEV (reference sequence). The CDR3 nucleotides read TGTGCCAGCAGTGCGGGCCGCGGGGCTTCTGAGACAGAGACGCAGTACTTC. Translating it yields CASSAGRGASETETQYF.

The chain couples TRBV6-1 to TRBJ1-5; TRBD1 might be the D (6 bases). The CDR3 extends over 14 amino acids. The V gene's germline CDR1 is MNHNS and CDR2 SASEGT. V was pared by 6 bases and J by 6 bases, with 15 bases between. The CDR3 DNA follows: TGTGCCAGCAGCCTCACAGGGACGGTTCAGCCCCAGCATTTT. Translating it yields CASSLTGTVQPQHF.

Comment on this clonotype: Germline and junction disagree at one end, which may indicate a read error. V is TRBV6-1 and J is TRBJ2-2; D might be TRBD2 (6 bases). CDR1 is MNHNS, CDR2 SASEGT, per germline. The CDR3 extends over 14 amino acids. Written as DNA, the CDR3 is TGTGCCAGCATCCAGGCGGGGACCACAGATACGCTGTATTTT. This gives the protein CASIQAGTTDTLYF.

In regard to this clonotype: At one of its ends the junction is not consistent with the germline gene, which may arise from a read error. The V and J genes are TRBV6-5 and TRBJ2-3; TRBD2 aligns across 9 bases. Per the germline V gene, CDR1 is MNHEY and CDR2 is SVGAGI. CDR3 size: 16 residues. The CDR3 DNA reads TGTGCCAGCAGTTATCAGCTAGCGGGATTTACCGGTGCGCAGTTTTTT. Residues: CASSYQLAGFTGAQFF.

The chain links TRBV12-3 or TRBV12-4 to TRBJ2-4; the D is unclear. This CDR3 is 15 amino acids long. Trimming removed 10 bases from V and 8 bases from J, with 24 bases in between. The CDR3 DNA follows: TGTGCCACGAGCCTCCCGGGCGGTAACCAAGACATTCAGTACTTC. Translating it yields CATSLPGGNQDIQYF.

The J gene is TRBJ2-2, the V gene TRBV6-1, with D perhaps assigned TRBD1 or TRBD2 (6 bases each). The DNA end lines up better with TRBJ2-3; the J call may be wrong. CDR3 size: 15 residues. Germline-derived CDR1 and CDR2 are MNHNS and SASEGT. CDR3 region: CVLGLQSGSTGTQYF. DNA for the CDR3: TGTGTCCTCGGACTCCAGTCCGGGAGCACAGGGACGCAGTATTTT.

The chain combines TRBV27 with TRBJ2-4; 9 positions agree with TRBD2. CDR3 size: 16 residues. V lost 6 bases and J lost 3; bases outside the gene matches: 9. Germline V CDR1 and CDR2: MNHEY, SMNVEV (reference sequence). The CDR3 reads CASSPRGLAFKNIQYF. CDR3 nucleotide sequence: TGTGCCAGCAGCCCCCGGGGACTAGCTTTCAAAAACATTCAGTACTTC.

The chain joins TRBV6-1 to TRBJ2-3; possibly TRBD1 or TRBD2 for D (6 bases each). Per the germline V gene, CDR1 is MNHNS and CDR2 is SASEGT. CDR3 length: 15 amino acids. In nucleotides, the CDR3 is TGTGTCAGGGGACTCCAGTCCGGAAGCCCCGGGACGCAGTATTTT. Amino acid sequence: CVRGLQSGSPGTQYF.

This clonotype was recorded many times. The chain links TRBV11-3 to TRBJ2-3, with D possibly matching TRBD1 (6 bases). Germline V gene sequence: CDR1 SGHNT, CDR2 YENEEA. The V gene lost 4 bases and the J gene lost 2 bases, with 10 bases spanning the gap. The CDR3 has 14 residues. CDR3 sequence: CASSSTGNTDTQYF. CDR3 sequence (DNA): TGTGCCAGCAGCTCAACAGGGAACACAGATACGCAGTATTTT.

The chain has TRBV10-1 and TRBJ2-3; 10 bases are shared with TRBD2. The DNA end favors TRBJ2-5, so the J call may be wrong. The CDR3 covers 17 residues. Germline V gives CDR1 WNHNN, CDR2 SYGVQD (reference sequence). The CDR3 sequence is CASSAGAGGSERDTQYF. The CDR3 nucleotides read TGCGCCAGCAGTGCGGGAGCGGGAGGGAGTGAGCGAGATACCCAGTACTTC.

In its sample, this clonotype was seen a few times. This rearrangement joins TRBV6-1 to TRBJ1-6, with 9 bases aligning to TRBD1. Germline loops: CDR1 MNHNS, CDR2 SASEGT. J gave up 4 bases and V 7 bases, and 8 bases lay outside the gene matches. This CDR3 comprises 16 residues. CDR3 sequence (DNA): TGTGCCAGCAACCGGGGACAGGGACTTTATAATTCACCCCTCCACTTT. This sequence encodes CASNRGQGLYNSPLHF.

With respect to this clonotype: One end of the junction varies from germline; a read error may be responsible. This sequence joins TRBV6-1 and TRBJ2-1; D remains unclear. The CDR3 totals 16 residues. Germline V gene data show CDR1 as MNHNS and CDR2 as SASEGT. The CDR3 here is CASRGPQARSADTQYF. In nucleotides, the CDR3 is TGTGCCAGCAGGGGCCCGCAGGCTAGGAGTGCAGATACGCAGTACTTT.

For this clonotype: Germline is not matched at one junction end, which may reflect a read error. Here the CDR3 reads CARGLQAVSTGALFF. The CDR3, as DNA: TGTGCCCGCGGCCTCCAGGCCGTGAGCACAGGGGCGCTGTTTTTT. The J gene is TRBJ2-3, the V gene TRBV6-1; 7 bases fit TRBD1. The J call may be in error: the DNA end matches TRBJ2-2 better. This CDR3 spans 15 amino acids. CDR1 and CDR2 from the germline V gene are MNHNS and SASEGT.

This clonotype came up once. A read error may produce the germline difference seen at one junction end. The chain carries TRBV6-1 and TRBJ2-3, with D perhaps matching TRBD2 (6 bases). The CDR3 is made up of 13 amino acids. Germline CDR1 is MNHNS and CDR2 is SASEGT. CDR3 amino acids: CASSDARRGRQFF. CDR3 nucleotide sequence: TGTGCCAGCAGTGATGCTAGGCGGGGTAGGCAGTTCTTT.

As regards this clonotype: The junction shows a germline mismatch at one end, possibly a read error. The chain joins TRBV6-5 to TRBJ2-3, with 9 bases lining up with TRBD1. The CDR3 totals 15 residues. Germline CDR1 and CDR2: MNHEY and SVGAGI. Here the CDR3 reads CARVSGQGGTDTQYF. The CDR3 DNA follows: TGTGCCCGCGTTTCGGGACAGGGCGGCACAGATACGCAGTATTTC.

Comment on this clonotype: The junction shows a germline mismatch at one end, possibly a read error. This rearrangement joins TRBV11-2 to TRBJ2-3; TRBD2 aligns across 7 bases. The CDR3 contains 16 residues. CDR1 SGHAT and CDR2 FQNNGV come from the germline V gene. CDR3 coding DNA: TGTGCCAGCAGCCACTACGGGGGGAGAGCCAAAAATACTCAGTATTTT. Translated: CASSHYGGRAKNTQYF.

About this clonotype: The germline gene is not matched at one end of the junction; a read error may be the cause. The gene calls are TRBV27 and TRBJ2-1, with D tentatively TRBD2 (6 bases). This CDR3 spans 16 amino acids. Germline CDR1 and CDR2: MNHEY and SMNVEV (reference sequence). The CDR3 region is CASSRTGRRAKDTQYF. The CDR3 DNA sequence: TGTGCCAGCAGCAGAACGGGGAGGCGGGCCAAAGATACTCAGTATTTC.

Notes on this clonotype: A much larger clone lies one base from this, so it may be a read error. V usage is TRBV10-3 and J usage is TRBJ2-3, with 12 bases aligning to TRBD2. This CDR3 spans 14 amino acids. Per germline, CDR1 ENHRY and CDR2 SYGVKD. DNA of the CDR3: TGTGCCACCCGACTAGCGGGGGACACAGAGACGCAGTATTTT. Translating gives CATRLAGDTETQYF.

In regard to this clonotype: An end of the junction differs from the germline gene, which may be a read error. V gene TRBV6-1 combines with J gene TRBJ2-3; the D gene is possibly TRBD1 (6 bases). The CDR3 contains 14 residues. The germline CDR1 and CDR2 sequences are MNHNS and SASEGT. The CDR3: CASSGGSGTDTQYF. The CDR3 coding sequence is TGTGCGAGCAGTGGGGGCAGCGGCACAGATACGCAGTATTTC.

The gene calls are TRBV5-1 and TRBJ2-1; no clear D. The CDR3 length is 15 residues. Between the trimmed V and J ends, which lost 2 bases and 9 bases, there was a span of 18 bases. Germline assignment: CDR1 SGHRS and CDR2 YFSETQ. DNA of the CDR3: TGCGCCAGCAGCTTAGCCGGGCCCCCCTTAAGTGAGCAGTTCTTC. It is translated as CASSLAGPPLSEQFF.